These 25 T cell receptor beta chains came from one sample sequenced in a study of Ad26.COV2.S vaccination and SARS-CoV-2 variants. Treatment described: 15 to 20 received Ad26.COV2.S at low or high dose, single or two shots; several received placebo; per-sample allocation not given. Specimens were obtained on day 63 following the first vaccine or placebo injection. The method was immunoSEQ multiplex PCR; TCRdb's version includes in-frame clones alone and lacks a portion of them. The table shows hundreds of thousands of clones, with roughly 91% occurring only once. The sequenced sample was peripheral blood, obtained in a trial of Ad26.COV2.S vaccine versus placebo. Receptors originate from a person between 18 and 65 years old who received the Ad26.COV2.S COVID-19 vaccine or a placebo.

The V call is TRBV29-1, the J call TRBJ1-2, with TRBD1 as a possible D gene (5 bases). V gave up 5 bases and J gave up 10 bases, with 11 bases separating them. The CDR3 contains 10 residues. CDR1 SQVTM and CDR2 ANQGSEA come from the germline V gene. This chain's CDR3 is CSVPGTDYTF. The DNA of the CDR3 is TGCAGCGTTCCCGGGACGGACTACACCTTC.

The V gene is TRBV25-1, the J gene TRBJ2-3; 7 nucleotides align to TRBD2. The germline V gene encodes CDR1 MGHDK and CDR2 SYGVNS. J lost 4 bases, V lost 1 base, and 5 bases had no gene match. The length of the CDR3 is 15 residues. CDR3 residues: CASSESAGRADTQYF. CDR3 DNA sequence: TGTGCCAGCAGTGAATCAGCGGGGAGGGCAGATACGCAGTATTTT.

The V gene is TRBV3-1 (or the pseudogene TRBV3-2), the J gene TRBJ1-2; TRBD1 matches 9 bases. Germline V CDR1 and CDR2: LGHDT, YNNKEL (reference sequence). This CDR3 comprises 18 residues. J gave up 2 bases and V 4 bases, and 14 bases lay outside the gene matches. CDR3 DNA: TGTGCCAGCAGCCCTCCGGGGACAGGGCACGGGTTGAACTATGGCTACACCTTC. Amino acids: CASSPPGTGHGLNYGYTF.

This clone appeared a few times. The V call is TRBV7-8, the J call TRBJ2-1, with 7 bases fitting TRBD1. Trimming took 0 bases from V and 1 from J; bases not matched to a gene: 3. The V gene's germline CDR1 is SGHVS and CDR2 FQNEAQ. The CDR3 totals 16 residues. The CDR3 protein is CASSLAGQVSYNEQFF. DNA of the CDR3: TGTGCCAGCAGCTTAGCAGGACAGGTATCCTACAATGAGCAGTTCTTC.

The chain joins TRBV7-2 to TRBJ2-1, with no clear D. The V gene lost 1 base and the J gene lost 5 bases, with 6 bases spanning the gap. In germline, CDR1 is SGHTA, CDR2 FQGNSA. CDR3 size: 13 residues. The CDR3 loop reads CASSLDLNNEQFF. The DNA of the CDR3 is TGTGCCAGCAGCTTAGATCTGAACAATGAGCAGTTCTTC.

The chain combines TRBV2 with TRBJ2-4; the D gene could be TRBD1 or TRBD2 (5 bases each). The germline V gene has CDR1 SNHLY and CDR2 FYNNEI. CDR3 size: 13 residues. The ends were cut back, 7 bases at V and 4 bases at J, with 11 bases in the middle. This CDR3 reads CASTGTGKNIQYF. The CDR3 nucleotides read TGTGCCAGCACAGGGACGGGAAAAAACATTCAGTACTTC.

V usage is TRBV7-2 and J usage is TRBJ1-1; unclear D gene. V lost 2 bases and J lost 11, with 6 bases in between. Germline CDR1 is SGHTA and CDR2 is FQGNSA. The CDR3 is 10 amino acids. This CDR3 reads CASSLNTAFF. In DNA form, the CDR3 reads TGTGCCAGCAGCTTAAATACGGCTTTCTTT.

The chain has TRBV6-1 and TRBJ2-1; D unresolved. The CDR3 length is 17 residues. Trimming cost V 3 bases and J 3 bases, with 18 bases left between them. Germline CDR1 MNHNS, CDR2 SASEGT. Here the CDR3 reads CASSDPVVGLLYNEQFF. The DNA for the CDR3 is TGTGCCAGCAGTGACCCGGTGGTCGGTCTTCTCTACAATGAGCAGTTCTTC.

The table lists this clone with a count of one. The chain uses TRBV6-2 or TRBV6-3 and TRBJ1-5; the match to TRBD1 covers 8 bases. Germline CDR1 and CDR2: MNHEY and SVGEGT. With 5 bases clipped from V and 0 bases from J, the junction kept 9 bases outside the gene matches. The CDR3 totals 17 residues. CDR3 in DNA: TGTGCCAGCAGTCCCTCCCAGGGGGCGGCTAGCAATCAGCCCCAGCATTTT. Its translation is CASSPSQGAASNQPQHF.

The V and J genes are TRBV7-9 and TRBJ2-7, with a weak D call TRBD1 (6 bases). Per the germline V gene, CDR1 is SEHNR and CDR2 is FQNEAQ (reference sequence). The CDR3 sequence is 14 residues long. V lost 3 bases to trimming and J lost 2 bases, with 11 bases between them. The CDR3 sequence: CASSFSGDTYEQYF. The CDR3 DNA reads TGTGCCAGCAGCTTTTCAGGGGATACCTACGAGCAGTACTTC. The full variable domain, its missing parts supplied by reference TRBV7-9 and TRBJ2-7, is DTGVSQNPRHKITKRGQNVTFRCDPISEHNRLYWYRQTLGQGPEFLTYFQNEAQLEKSRLLSDRFSAERPKGSFSTLEIQRTEQGDSAMYLCASSFSGDTYEQYFGPGTRLTVT.

The chain carries TRBV7-2 and TRBJ2-7; 9 nucleotides match TRBD1. Germline CDR1 is SGHTA and CDR2 is FQGNSA. The CDR3 is 14 amino acids. Unmatched junction bases numbered 8, after V lost 6 bases and J lost 5 bases. CDR3 protein: CASSFADRGHEQYF. DNA for the CDR3: TGTGCCAGCAGTTTCGCGGACAGGGGTCACGAGCAGTACTTC.

The J gene is TRBJ2-5, the V gene TRBV12-3 or TRBV12-4; D call uncertain. V lost 2 bases, J lost 1 base, and 5 bases lay in between. The CDR3 spans 13 residues. The CDR3 nucleotides read TGTGCCAGCAGTTTACCCCCCCAAGAGACCCAGTACTTC. Its translation: CASSLPPQETQYF.

The V gene is TRBV15, the J gene TRBJ2-7, with a possible D match to TRBD2 (6 bases). Between the trimmed V and J ends, which lost 5 bases and 3 bases, there was a span of 11 bases. CDR3 length: 13 amino acids. Germline V CDR1 and CDR2: LNHNV, YYDKDF (reference sequence). CDR3 region: CATSSGLLYEQYF. In DNA, the CDR3 is TGTGCCACCAGCTCGGGACTCCTCTACGAGCAGTACTTC.

A word on this clone: Within the sample, other DNA sequences also encode this same CDR3. V gene TRBV5-6 combines with J gene TRBJ2-7, with D unresolved. CDR1 SGHDT and CDR2 YYEEEE come from the germline V gene. V was cut by 2 bases and J by 3 bases, with 9 bases left in between. The length of the CDR3 is 13 residues. The CDR3, as DNA: TGTGCCAGCAGCTTAGGCCAAAGCTACGAGCAGTACTTC. Its protein product is CASSLGQSYEQYF.

The V and J genes are TRBV6-5 and TRBJ2-3; perhaps TRBD2 as D (6 bases). The CDR3 covers 15 residues. Germline CDR1 reads MNHEY; CDR2 reads SVGAGI. V lost 2 bases to trimming and J lost 0 bases, with 9 bases between them. This CDR3 is CASSYRGKSTDTQYF. In nucleotides, the CDR3 is TGTGCCAGCAGTTACCGGGGGAAAAGCACAGATACGCAGTATTTT.

The chain employs TRBV29-1 and TRBJ2-5; D assignment may be TRBD1 or TRBD2 (5 bases each). The CDR3 loop spans 13 amino acids. Trimming cost V 4 bases and J 2 bases, with 11 bases left between them. CDR1 SQVTM and CDR2 ANQGSEA come from the germline V gene. The CDR3 nucleotides are TGCAGCGTTGTGGGGGAGAGGCAAGAGACCCAGTACTTC. This translates into CSVVGERQETQYF.

This chain uses TRBV3-1 (or the pseudogene TRBV3-2) with TRBJ2-2; 8 nucleotides line up with TRBD1. Germline V gene data show CDR1 as LGHDT and CDR2 as YNNKEL (reference sequence). The V gene end was trimmed by 4 bases and the J gene end by 1 base; junction bases not matched to a gene: 5. This CDR3 is 16 amino acids long. CDR3 DNA sequence: TGTGCCAGCAGCCGCTGGACAGGGAGGAACACCGGGGAGCTGTTTTTT. Its protein is CASSRWTGRNTGELFF.

The CDR3 sequence is CATYGGWDTQYF. CDR3 nucleotide sequence: TGTGCCACCTACGGTGGGTGGGATACGCAGTATTTT. The V gene is TRBV2, the J gene TRBJ2-3; no clear D. Per germline, CDR1 SNHLY and CDR2 FYNNEI. The CDR3 loop spans 12 amino acids. V shed 10 bases and J shed 6 bases, with 14 bases lying between them.

The chain has TRBV10-3 and TRBJ1-1; TRBD1 might be the D (6 bases). The V gene's germline CDR1 is ENHRY and CDR2 SYGVKD. Trimming took off 10 bases at V and 6 bases at J, with 15 bases between the two ends. CDR3 length: 12 amino acids. CDR3 in amino acids: CATLQGGSEAFF. CDR3 bases: TGTGCCACCCTACAGGGAGGGTCTGAAGCTTTCTTT.

This chain links TRBV19 with TRBJ1-4, with D unresolved. This CDR3 has 16 amino acids. From germline, CDR1 is LNHDA and CDR2 SQIVND (reference sequence). Trimming took 3 bases from V and 10 from J, leaving 21 bases between them. The CDR3 protein is CASSIPAARRDGKLFF. In DNA, the CDR3 is TGTGCCAGTAGTATCCCCGCAGCCCGCCGCGATGGAAAACTGTTTTTT.

This clone was seen only once. V and J are TRBV30 and TRBJ1-3; possible D gene TRBD1, 5 bases. Trimming cost V 1 base and J 7 bases, with 17 bases left between them. This CDR3 region has 15 residues. The V gene's germline CDR1 is GTSNPN and CDR2 SVGIG (reference sequence). CDR3 coding DNA: TGTGCCTGGAGTGGAGGGGTCCGCTTGAGTAACACCATATATTTT. Amino acids: CAWSGGVRLSNTIYF. The full variable domain, its missing parts supplied by reference TRBV30 and TRBJ1-3, is SQTIHQWPATLVQPVGSPLSLECTVEGTSNPNLYWYRQAAGRGLQLLFYSVGIGQISSEVPQNLSASRPQDRQFILSSKKLLLSDSGFYLCAWSGGVRLSNTIYFGEGSWLTVV.

The V and J genes are TRBV7-9 and TRBJ1-4; D remains unclear. Germline loops: CDR1 SEHNR, CDR2 FQNEAQ (reference sequence). V dropped 2 bases and J dropped 0 bases, with 19 bases sitting between them. This CDR3 is built from 19 residues. Here the CDR3 reads CASSLKRLRVTATNEKLFF. The CDR3 DNA reads TGTGCCAGCAGCTTAAAGCGGCTACGTGTGACGGCAACTAATGAAAAACTGTTTTTT. The full variable domain, rest sourced from reference TRBV7-9 and TRBJ1-4, is DTGVSQNPRHKITKRGQNVTFRCDPISEHNRLYWYRQTLGQGPEFLTYFQNEAQLEKSRLLSDRFSAERPKGSFSTLEIQRTEQGDSAMYLCASSLKRLRVTATNEKLFFGSGTQLSVL.

This clone has just one count. This rearrangement joins TRBV5-1 to TRBJ2-1; 7 nucleotides match TRBD1. This CDR3 region has 15 residues. The germline V gene encodes CDR1 SGHRS and CDR2 YFSETQ. V shed 0 bases, J shed 2 bases, and the junction held 2 bases outside the gene matches. The CDR3 region has the DNA TGCGCCAGCAGCTTGGGACAGGGCCCCTACAATGAGCAGTTCTTC. The encoded protein is CASSLGQGPYNEQFF.

In regard to this clone: One junction end disagrees with the germline gene, perhaps due to a read error. This specimen includes other DNA sequences encoding the same CDR3. The chain recombines TRBV12-3 or TRBV12-4 with TRBJ2-7; TRBD2 aligns across 8 bases. The CDR3 totals 12 residues. CDR3: CASSLAGYEQYF. As DNA, the CDR3 is TGTGCCAGCAGCTTAGCGGGGTACGAGCAGTACTTC.

The rearrangement joins TRBV5-1 to TRBJ2-5, with a possible D match to TRBD2 (5 bases). The germline CDR1 and CDR2 sequences are SGHRS and YFSETQ. The CDR3 is 14 residues long. Trimming removed 4 bases from V and 1 base from J, with 11 bases in between. The CDR3 sequence: CASSPSSRQETQYF. The DNA for the CDR3 is TGCGCCAGCAGCCCTAGCTCGCGCCAAGAGACCCAGTACTTC. The entire variable domain, with the rest obtained from reference TRBV5-1 and TRBJ2-5, is as follows: KAGVTQTPRYLIKTRGQQVTLSCSPISGHRSVSWYQQTPGQGLQFLFEYFSETQRNKGNFPGRFSGRQFSNSRSEMNVSTLELGDSALYLCASSPSSRQETQYFGPGTRLLVL.